The next 3 T cell receptor beta chains were all read from a single sample in a study of control samples from healthy donors and cancer patients. The data were produced by immunoSEQ multiplex PCR, yet TCRdb's version contains in-frame clones alone and is incomplete. The data contain 120,000 or so clones, around 89% of them singletons. The sequencing sample was made of blood. The receptors shown here come from a man over 45 in good health.

This chain uses TRBV5-4 with TRBJ2-7; D possibly corresponds to TRBD1 (5 bases). The V and J ends lost 0 bases and 2 bases respectively, with 12 bases between them. CDR1 and CDR2 from the germline V gene are SGHNT and YYREEE (reference sequence). The CDR3 covers 15 residues. The CDR3 loop reads CASSLVRGRAYEQYF. As DNA, the CDR3 is TGTGCCAGCAGCTTGGTTAGGGGCCGGGCCTACGAGCAGTACTTC.

The chain has TRBV2 and TRBJ2-7; D remains ambiguous. CDR1 is SNHLY and CDR2 is FYNNEI in the germline V gene. This CDR3 comprises 12 residues. The V and J ends lost 6 bases and 1 base respectively, with 7 bases between them. CDR3 region: CASRWQSYEQYF. The CDR3 DNA is TGTGCCAGCAGATGGCAGTCCTACGAGCAGTACTTC.

This clone occurred once. This chain connects TRBV18 to TRBJ2-7; D unresolved. The V and J ends lost 2 bases and 3 bases respectively, with 11 bases between them. Germline values: CDR1 KGHSH, CDR2 LQKENI. The CDR3 sequence is 14 residues long. The CDR3 nucleotides read TGTGCCAGCTCACCATTGGACGGCCGCTACGAGCAGTACTTC. As protein: CASSPLDGRYEQYF.